This entry lists 28 T cell receptor beta chains sequenced from one sample in a study of cytomegalovirus exposure and HLA in healthy donors (dated by TCRdb to 2016 to 2017). To prepare the library, the immunoSEQ multiplex PCR assay was applied. Sourced from immuneACCESS, this table was stored by TCRdb with only in-frame sequences that have V and J called. A share of the clones is absent; for the studies checked, an unresolved V gene accounts for under half, and the remainder has no known explanation. A total of tens of thousands of clones appear in this sample, more than 70% of them only once. Together, the top ten hold around 1.3% of the sample. Sequenced input: PBMCs. These receptors all come from a woman under 30 in good health and CMV-seronegative.

V and J are TRBV19 and TRBJ1-5; TRBD1 agrees at 8 bases. The CDR3 extends over 16 amino acids. Germline CDR1 LNHDA, CDR2 SQIVND (reference sequence). Unmatched junction bases numbered 12, after V lost 7 bases and J lost 4 bases. CDR3 in amino acids: CASTPDRGRPNQPQHF. The CDR3 DNA sequence: TGTGCCAGTACGCCAGACAGGGGCCGCCCTAATCAGCCCCAGCATTTT.

The rearrangement links TRBV10-3 to TRBJ2-7; a weak D match, TRBD2 (6 bases). Germline V lookup: CDR1 ENHRY, CDR2 SYGVKD. V was cut by 7 bases and J by 1 base, with 20 bases left in between. The CDR3 totals 16 residues. The CDR3 protein is CAITPGPEEGSYEQYF. The CDR3 DNA sequence: TGTGCCATCACCCCGGGCCCAGAGGAGGGATCCTACGAGCAGTACTTC.

The CDR3: CASSMGGYSNQPQHF. In DNA form, the CDR3 reads TGTGCCAGTAGTATGGGGGGGTATAGCAATCAGCCCCAGCATTTT. The chain combines TRBV19 with TRBJ1-5; D may be TRBD1 (5 bases). Germline V CDR1 and CDR2: LNHDA, SQIVND (reference sequence). CDR3 length: 15 residues. V lost 3 bases, J lost 0 bases, and 9 bases lay in between.

The chain combines TRBV2 with TRBJ1-4, with 7 positions matching TRBD1. Germline V gene data show CDR1 as SNHLY and CDR2 as FYNNEI. V shed 3 bases and J 4 bases; nucleotides not matched to a gene: 11. This CDR3 region has 17 residues. The CDR3 loop reads CASSDLFGTASNEKLFF. CDR3 DNA: TGTGCCAGCAGTGACCTCTTCGGGACAGCGAGTAATGAAAAACTGTTTTTT.

This chain connects TRBV7-9 to TRBJ2-5; 11 bases match TRBD2. Germline lookup yields CDR1 SEHNR and CDR2 FQNEAQ (reference sequence). The CDR3 extends over 18 amino acids. Trimming cost V 7 bases and J 5 bases; bases outside gene matches: 18. The DNA for the CDR3 is TGTGCCAGCAACCCCAAGTTCCTAGCGGGAGGAATATTGGAGACCCAGTACTTC. Translated, it gives CASNPKFLAGGILETQYF.

The DNA for the CDR3 is TGTGCCAGCAGTGAATTGTTGACCGCGGGTAATGAAAAACTGTTTTTT. Encoded protein: CASSELLTAGNEKLFF. The chain carries TRBV25-1 and TRBJ1-4; D is unclear. V lost 1 base and J lost 4, with 13 bases in between. The CDR3 extends over 16 amino acids. Germline CDR1 is MGHDK and CDR2 is SYGVNS.

The chain has TRBV1 and TRBJ1-5. TRBV1 is listed as a pseudogene. The CDR3 covers 14 residues. CDR3 DNA sequence: TGCACCAGCAGCCAAGTATATAGCAATCAGCCCCAGCATTTT. This gives the protein CTSSQVYSNQPQHF.

The rearrangement joins TRBV6-4 to TRBJ2-2; D not resolved. V lost 5 bases and J 0 bases, leaving 7 bases between the germline ends. CDR1 and CDR2 from the germline V gene are MRHNA and SNTAGT. This CDR3 spans 14 amino acids. Here the CDR3 reads CASSWSANTGELFF. CDR3 DNA sequence: TGTGCCAGCAGTTGGAGCGCGAACACCGGGGAGCTGTTTTTT.

This chain links TRBV12-1 with TRBJ1-1; TRBD1, the table's D call, was not compared with the DNA. TRBV12-1 is listed as a pseudogene. CDR3 size: 13 residues. The CDR3 DNA is TGTGCCAGCAGGGGGGTTTCAGGGGTTGAAGCTTTCTTT. Protein: CASRGVSGVEAFF.

The chain is built from TRBV4-1 and TRBJ2-2; D is unclear. Germline V CDR1 and CDR2: MGHRA, YSYEKL. This CDR3 has 15 amino acids. V gave up 8 bases and J gave up 0 bases, with 13 bases separating them. CDR3 loop: CASRSESANTGELFF. The CDR3 nucleotides read TGCGCCAGCCGGAGCGAGTCCGCGAACACCGGGGAGCTGTTTTTT.

The V gene is TRBV6-4, the J gene TRBJ2-3, with 10 bases matching TRBD2. CDR3 length equals 15 residues. V lost 4 bases and J lost 1; bases outside the gene matches: 2. Germline lookup yields CDR1 MRHNA and CDR2 SNTAGT. DNA of the CDR3: TGTGCCAGCAGTGCCGGGACTAGCGGCACAGATACGCAGTATTTT. It specifies CASSAGTSGTDTQYF.

This rearrangement joins TRBV30 to TRBJ1-3, with D unresolved. V was trimmed by 4 bases and J by 4 bases, leaving 20 bases between them. In germline, CDR1 is GTSNPN, CDR2 SVGIG (reference sequence). The CDR3 covers 16 residues. The DNA for the CDR3 is TGTGCCTGGACTCTACCTAGGGAGGGAGGGGGAAACACCATATATTTT. Amino acid sequence: CAWTLPREGGGNTIYF.

The rearrangement links TRBV15 to TRBJ2-1; D is perhaps TRBD2 (7 bases). The CDR3 totals 15 residues. Germline CDR1 LNHNV, CDR2 YYDKDF (reference sequence). The V end lost 0 bases, the J end lost 2 bases, and 8 bases lay between the germline ends. The CDR3 reads CATSREGGAYNEQFF. CDR3 nucleotide sequence: TGTGCCACCAGCAGAGAAGGGGGGGCCTACAATGAGCAGTTCTTC.

This clone has only one observation. The chain is built from TRBV30 and TRBJ1-1, with 7 positions matching TRBD1. Trimming removed 1 base from V and 6 bases from J; junction bases left unmatched: 2. In germline, CDR1 is GTSNPN, CDR2 SVGIG (reference sequence). The CDR3 loop spans 12 amino acids. Here the CDR3 DNA reads TGTGCCTGGAGTGGGACAGGACCTGAAGCTTTCTTT. This translates into CAWSGTGPEAFF.

The genes are TRBV5-1 and TRBJ2-3, with 11 bases lining up with TRBD2. Germline V gene data show CDR1 as SGHRS and CDR2 as YFSETQ. The V and J ends lost 1 base and 14 bases, in that order; junction bases with no gene match: 3. This CDR3 is 12 amino acids long. CDR3 residues: CASSLLSGRVYF. The CDR3 region has the DNA TGCGCCAGCAGCTTGCTTAGCGGGAGGGTGTATTTT.

This clone was observed a few times. The CDR3 sequence: CASTQGWQTGNTIYF. The CDR3 DNA sequence: TGTGCCAGCACCCAGGGGTGGCAGACTGGAAACACCATATATTTT. The chain joins TRBV7-2 to TRBJ1-3, with D possibly being TRBD1 (6 bases). Germline CDR1 SGHTA, CDR2 FQGNSA. The V end was cut by 7 bases, the J end by 2 bases, with 15 bases between. This CDR3 region has 15 residues.

V usage is TRBV2 and J usage is TRBJ1-5; D may be TRBD1 (6 bases). V was cut by 5 bases and J by 0 bases, with 17 bases left in between. Germline V gives CDR1 SNHLY, CDR2 FYNNEI. CDR3 length: 17 amino acids. The CDR3 here is CASSTGTIQYSNQPQHF. In nucleotides, the CDR3 is TGTGCCAGCAGTACCGGGACAATCCAGTATAGCAATCAGCCCCAGCATTTT.

V is TRBV18 and J is TRBJ2-5; possible D gene TRBD1, 5 bases. The CDR3 runs 16 residues. Trimming stripped 0 bases from V and 7 bases from J, with 18 bases between. In germline, CDR1 is KGHSH, CDR2 LQKENI. CDR3 protein: CASSPPQGGIFVTQYF. The CDR3 DNA sequence: TGTGCCAGCTCACCACCGCAGGGTGGGATTTTCGTGACCCAGTACTTC.

The table lists this clone with a count of one. DNA of the CDR3: TGTGCCAGCAGTTTCACAGCGGGGACGTCTCAAGAGACCCAGTACTTC. Translation: CASSFTAGTSQETQYF. This sequence joins TRBV6-6 and TRBJ2-5; 7 positions match TRBD2. CDR3 length: 16 amino acids. V lost 4 bases to trimming and J lost 2 bases; unmatched junction nucleotides: 10. CDR1 is MNHNY and CDR2 is SVGAGI in the germline V gene (reference sequence).

This sequence joins TRBV7-9 and TRBJ1-2; D call uncertain. The V end was cut by 1 base, the J end by 2 bases, with 17 bases between. The CDR3 runs 17 residues. Germline V gives CDR1 SEHNR, CDR2 FQNEAQ (reference sequence). CDR3 in DNA: TGTGCCAGCAGCTTAGGTGTACGCGGCGGAGAGAACTATGGCTACACCTTC. It yields the protein CASSLGVRGGENYGYTF.

The rearrangement joins TRBV2 to TRBJ1-3; 7 bases match TRBD1. With 5 bases clipped from V and 1 base from J, the junction kept 2 bases outside the gene matches. The CDR3 is made up of 14 amino acids. CDR1 is SNHLY, CDR2 FYNNEI, per germline. CDR3 sequence: CASSRGQSGNTIYF. CDR3 sequence (DNA): TGTGCCAGCAGTCGGGGACAGTCTGGAAACACCATATATTTT.

This chain uses TRBV4-1 with TRBJ2-2; D ambiguous. Trimming removed 2 bases from V and 2 bases from J, with 9 bases in between. CDR3 size: 15 residues. Per the germline V gene, CDR1 is MGHRA and CDR2 is YSYEKL. In DNA form, the CDR3 reads TGCGCCAGCAGCCAAACCTCCCTAAACACCGGGGAGCTGTTTTTT. Translating gives CASSQTSLNTGELFF.

This clone was detected only a few times. CDR3: CASSLRQPQHF. DNA of the CDR3: TGTGCCAGCAGCTTGCGGCAGCCCCAGCATTTT. The chain combines TRBV5-5 with TRBJ1-5, with unresolved D. CDR3 size: 11 residues. V was pared by 1 base and J by 7 bases, with 3 bases between. CDR1 and CDR2 (germline): SGHKS, YYEKEE (reference sequence).

V and J are TRBV6-5 and TRBJ1-1, with D maybe TRBD1 (6 bases). This CDR3 has 13 residues. Germline-derived CDR1 and CDR2 are MNHEY and SVGAGI. V lost 4 bases to trimming and J lost 4 bases, with 10 bases between them. The CDR3 sequence is CASSSQGPTEAFF. CDR3 in DNA: TGTGCCAGCAGTTCACAGGGTCCCACTGAAGCTTTCTTT.

The rearrangement links TRBV7-2 to TRBJ2-5; 15 bases line up with TRBD2. Per the germline V gene, CDR1 is SGHTA and CDR2 is FQGNSA. The CDR3 has 17 residues. With V trimmed by 2 bases and J by 4 bases, 5 bases remained unmatched. The CDR3 DNA sequence: TGTGCCAGCAGCTTAAAGGGGACTAGCGGGGGGTCAGAGACCCAGTACTTC. Translation: CASSLKGTSGGSETQYF.

The CDR3 DNA reads TGTGCCAGCAGCTTGGAGCCGGCGGGCCGCGGGTACGAGCAGTACTTC. This gives the protein CASSLEPAGRGYEQYF. The chain recombines TRBV5-4 with TRBJ2-7, with D perhaps TRBD2 (5 bases). With 0 bases removed from V and 4 bases from J, the gap between germline ends came to 17 bases. This CDR3 region has 16 residues. The germline gives CDR1 SGHNT, CDR2 YYREEE (reference sequence).

The sample holds a few counts of this clone. The V gene is TRBV19, the J gene TRBJ2-5; the D gene is possibly TRBD2 (6 bases). The V and J ends lost 3 bases and 2 bases respectively, with 10 bases between them. CDR1 LNHDA and CDR2 SQIVND come from the germline V gene (reference sequence). This CDR3 is built from 14 residues. The CDR3, as DNA: TGTGCCAGTAGTATGGGACTTTCACAAGAGACCCAGTACTTC. This codes for CASSMGLSQETQYF.

The chain combines TRBV10-3 with TRBJ1-1, with a possible D match to TRBD1 (5 bases). CDR1 is ENHRY, CDR2 SYGVKD, per germline. Deletions cut 0 bases from V and 0 bases from J, with 14 bases between. The CDR3 extends over 17 amino acids. This chain's CDR3 is CAISESSRAGLNTEAFF. The CDR3 DNA sequence: TGTGCCATCAGTGAGTCGAGTCGTGCAGGGCTGAACACTGAAGCTTTCTTT.